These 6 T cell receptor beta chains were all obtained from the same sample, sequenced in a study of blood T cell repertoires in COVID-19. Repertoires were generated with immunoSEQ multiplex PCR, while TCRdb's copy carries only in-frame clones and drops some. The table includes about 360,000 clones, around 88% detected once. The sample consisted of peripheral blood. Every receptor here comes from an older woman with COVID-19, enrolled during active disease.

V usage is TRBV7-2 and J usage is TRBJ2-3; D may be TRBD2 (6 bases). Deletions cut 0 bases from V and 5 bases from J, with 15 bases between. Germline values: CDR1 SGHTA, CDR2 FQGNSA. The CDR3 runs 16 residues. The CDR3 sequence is CASSLAGTAGGDTQYF. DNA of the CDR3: TGTGCCAGCAGCTTAGCCGGGACTGCAGGTGGAGATACGCAGTATTTT.

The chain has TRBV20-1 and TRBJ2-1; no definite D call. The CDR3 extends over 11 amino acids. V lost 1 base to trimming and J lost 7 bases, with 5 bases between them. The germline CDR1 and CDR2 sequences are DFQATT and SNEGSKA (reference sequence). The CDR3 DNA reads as TGCAGTGCTAGAGCCCCGAATGAGCAGTTCTTC. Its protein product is CSARAPNEQFF.

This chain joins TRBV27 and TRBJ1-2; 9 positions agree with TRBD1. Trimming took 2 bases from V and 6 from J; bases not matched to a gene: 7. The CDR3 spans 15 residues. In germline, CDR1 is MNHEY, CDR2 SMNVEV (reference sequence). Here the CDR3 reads CASSLTWDRANGYTF. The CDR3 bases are TGTGCCAGCAGTTTAACTTGGGACAGGGCCAATGGCTACACCTTC.

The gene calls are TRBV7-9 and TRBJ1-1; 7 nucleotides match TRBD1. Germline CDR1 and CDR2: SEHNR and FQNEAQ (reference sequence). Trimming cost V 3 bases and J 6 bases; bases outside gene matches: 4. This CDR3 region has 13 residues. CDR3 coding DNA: TGTGCCAGCAGCTTCACAGGGGAGGCTGAAGCTTTCTTT. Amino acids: CASSFTGEAEAFF. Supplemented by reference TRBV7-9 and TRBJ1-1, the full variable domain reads DTGVSQNPRHKITKRGQNVTFRCDPISEHNRLYWYRQTLGQGPEFLTYFQNEAQLEKSRLLSDRFSAERPKGSFSTLEIQRTEQGDSAMYLCASSFTGEAEAFFGQGTRLTVV.

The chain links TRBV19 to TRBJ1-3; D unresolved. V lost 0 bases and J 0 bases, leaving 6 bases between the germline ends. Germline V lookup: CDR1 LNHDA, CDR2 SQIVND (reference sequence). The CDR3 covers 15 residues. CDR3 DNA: TGTGCCAGTAGTATAGAGCCGCGCTCTGGAAACACCATATATTTT. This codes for CASSIEPRSGNTIYF.

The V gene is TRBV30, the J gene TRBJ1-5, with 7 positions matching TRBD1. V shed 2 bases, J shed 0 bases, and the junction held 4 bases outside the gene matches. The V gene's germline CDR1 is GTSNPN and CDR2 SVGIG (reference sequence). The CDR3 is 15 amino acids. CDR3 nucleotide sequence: TGTGCCTGGAGTAGAGGGACAGTTAGCAATCAGCCCCAGCATTTT. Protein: CAWSRGTVSNQPQHF.